This T cell receptor (beta chain) was observed in a study of cytomegalovirus exposure and HLA in healthy donors. The primer mix had 60 Vbeta and 13 Jbeta primers. Assay: immunoSEQ multiplex PCR; the TCRdb copy retains only in-frame clones and omits some. In the table there are under 250,000 clones, over 65% of which are singletons. Looked up from germline, CDR1 is ENHRY and CDR2 is SYGVKD. V gave up 6 bases and J gave up 5 bases, with 6 bases separating them. This CDR3 region has 11 residues. The TCR originated in a woman in her 30s in good health and CMV-seronegative. Sequenced input: PBMCs. J is TRBJ2-3 and V is TRBV10-3, with D possibly being TRBD1 (6 bases). Written as DNA, the CDR3 is TGTGCCATCAGACAGGGAGATACGCAGTATTTT. Translating it yields CAIRQGDTQYF.